This T cell receptor beta chain was found in a study of human T cells and chemical hapten exposure. About the study: Each patch test put 0.01% DPC on the upper back, and results were read at 6 days.

Via MiXCR, TCRdb re-called the RACE reads, giving one row per CDR3 protein. The sample carries tens of thousands of distinct CDR3 sequences, 9.5% to 13% recorded once. Time point noted: patch test 2, 6 weeks after DPC sensitization. Treatment of the sample: therapeutic diphenylcyclopropenone sensitization with weekly scalp DPC. Of note for this clonotype: A junction end diverges from the germline sequence, so it may reflect a read error.

Germline V CDR1 and CDR2: LNHDA, SQIVND (reference sequence). The CDR3 is made up of 16 amino acids. The chain recombines TRBV19 with TRBJ2-1; 11 nucleotides match TRBD2. The sequenced sample was whole blood, obtained in connection with sensitization to the hapten diphenylcyclopropenone (DPC). The TCR originated in a woman aged 25 to 39 with alopecia areata. Some clones in this sample may be carry-over from other donors' samples. CDR3 coding DNA: TGTGCCAGTAGCATAGATAGCGGGGGGGCGTACAATGAGCAGTTCTTC. Protein: CASSIDSGGAYNEQFF.